These 11 T cell receptor beta chains were all obtained from the same sample, sequenced in a study of blood T cell repertoires in COVID-19. Clones were sequenced by immunoSEQ multiplex PCR, and TCRdb holds only the in-frame ones, with some missing. This table has approximately 190,000 clones, 75% to 95% appearing once. The sample was peripheral blood. The receptors originated from a man in his forties or fifties with acute or convalescent COVID-19.

This rearrangement joins TRBV27 to TRBJ1-6; 7 nucleotides line up with TRBD1. The CDR3 extends over 14 amino acids. V lost 2 bases and J lost 9; bases outside the gene matches: 4. In germline, CDR1 is MNHEY, CDR2 SMNVEV (reference sequence). CDR3 loop: CASSLKQGTSPLHF. The CDR3 DNA is TGTGCCAGCAGTTTAAAACAGGGGACTTCACCCCTCCACTTT.

The rearrangement uses TRBV4-2 and TRBJ2-5; 10 bases are a match to TRBD2. The germline CDR1 and CDR2 sequences are LGHNA and YNFKEQ. The trim removed 3 bases at V and 2 bases at J, leaving 15 bases unmatched. The CDR3 length is 19 residues. In nucleotides, the CDR3 is TGTGCCAGCAGCCACGCGTTAGCGGGAGGCCGACGGGGACAAGAGACCCAGTACTTC. This codes for CASSHALAGGRRGQETQYF.

The chain joins TRBV6-5 to TRBJ1-3; TRBD1 is a possible D gene (6 bases). The CDR3 extends over 14 amino acids. From germline, CDR1 is MNHEY and CDR2 SVGAGI. Trimming took off 8 bases at V and 2 bases at J, with 13 bases between the two ends. The chain's CDR3 is CASANGGPGNTIYF. CDR3 coding DNA: TGTGCCAGCGCCAACGGGGGGCCTGGAAACACCATATATTTT.

Details on this clone: Other DNA sequences within the sample encode an identical CDR3. The chain employs TRBV28 and TRBJ2-2; no firm D call. V lost 5 bases and J lost 2, with 3 bases in between. This CDR3 has 12 amino acids. Germline CDR1 is MDHEN and CDR2 is SYDVKM. For the CDR3, the DNA is TGTGCCAGCAGTCTAAACACCGGGGAGCTGTTTTTT. Translating it yields CASSLNTGELFF.

This rearrangement joins TRBV28 to TRBJ1-2; D remains ambiguous. Trimming removed 4 bases at V and 3 bases at J, with 3 bases between. The germline V gene has CDR1 MDHEN and CDR2 SYDVKM. CDR3 length: 11 residues. This CDR3 is CASSSHYGYTF. CDR3 bases: TGTGCCAGCAGTTCTCACTATGGCTACACCTTC.

A few counts support this clone. The chain carries TRBV4-1 and TRBJ2-3; D remains unclear. This CDR3 comprises 16 residues. Germline loops: CDR1 MGHRA, CDR2 YSYEKL. V lost 4 bases and J 2 bases, leaving 16 bases between the germline ends. The chain's CDR3 is CASSLARMSNTDTQYF. In DNA form, the CDR3 reads TGCGCCAGCAGCCTAGCAAGAATGTCTAACACAGATACGCAGTATTTT.

The chain combines TRBV29-1 with TRBJ2-7, with TRBD1 identical over 7 bases. The CDR3 covers 13 residues. Per the germline V gene, CDR1 is SQVTM and CDR2 is ANQGSEA. J was trimmed by 1 base and V by 5 bases; bases with no gene match: 5. DNA for the CDR3: TGCAGCGTTCGGGTGACAGGGTCCTACGAGCAGTACGTC. It yields the protein CSVRVTGSYEQYV.

The V and J genes are TRBV6-5 and TRBJ2-7; D is undetermined. Trimming took 0 bases from V and 3 from J, leaving 12 bases between them. The CDR3 runs to 15 residues. Per the germline V gene, CDR1 is MNHEY and CDR2 is SVGAGI. This CDR3 is CASSYSAGSGYEQYF. CDR3 coding DNA: TGTGCCAGCAGTTACTCGGCTGGGTCAGGCTACGAGCAGTACTTC.

The V and J genes are TRBV27 and TRBJ2-1, with 11 positions matching TRBD2. With 8 bases clipped from V and 8 bases from J, the junction kept 11 bases outside the gene matches. The CDR3 is made up of 15 amino acids. Looked up from germline, CDR1 is MNHEY and CDR2 is SMNVEV (reference sequence). In DNA form, the CDR3 reads TGTGCCAGCGCCCGGGGCACTAGCGGGAGTTATGAGCAGTTCTTC. Translating it yields CASARGTSGSYEQFF.

This clone was seen a single time. CDR3 nucleotides: TGTGCCAGCAGCGGACAGGGGGAACACTACCAAGAGACCCAGTACTTC. This codes for CASSGQGEHYQETQYF. The rearrangement uses TRBV7-9 and TRBJ2-5; TRBD1 agrees at 10 bases. V lost 5 bases to trimming and J lost 0 bases; unmatched junction nucleotides: 6. The V gene's germline CDR1 is SEHNR and CDR2 FQNEAQ (reference sequence). This CDR3 is 16 amino acids long.

J is TRBJ1-6 and V is TRBV7-3; D unclear. Germline V gene lookup returns CDR1 SGHTA and CDR2 FQGTGA. This CDR3 contains 13 residues. V was cut by 2 bases and J by 7 bases, with 6 bases left in between. The CDR3 protein is CASSLGRNSPLHF. Written as DNA, the CDR3 is TGTGCCAGCAGCTTAGGGAGAAATTCACCCCTCCACTTT.